The 13 T cell receptor beta chains listed next were all sequenced from one sample in a study of human T cells and chemical hapten exposure. Total RNA was isolated from whole blood that had not been fractionated. TCRdb called the 5' RACE reads again in MiXCR, with one record for every CDR3 protein. The sample has about 81,000 distinct CDR3 sequences; 7% to 8% are singletons. Source of these receptors: a male donor in good health.

This clonotype was recorded many times. The chain employs TRBV20-1 and TRBJ2-7; 10 bases match TRBD1. The ends lost 5 bases at V and 3 bases at J; junction bases unmatched: 4. The germline V gene encodes CDR1 DFQATT and CDR2 SNEGSKA (reference sequence). The CDR3 covers 13 residues. The CDR3 protein is CSAPGTGDYEQYF. CDR3 nucleotides: TGCAGTGCTCCCGGGACAGGGGACTACGAGCAGTACTTC.

This clonotype appeared a few times. The genes are TRBV7-9 and TRBJ2-3; tentatively, D is TRBD2 (6 bases). V lost 1 base and J 4 bases, leaving 12 bases between the germline ends. This CDR3 is built from 15 residues. In germline, CDR1 is SEHNR, CDR2 FQNEAQ (reference sequence). The CDR3 reads CASSLDGRDADTQYF. In nucleotides, the CDR3 is TGTGCCAGCAGCTTAGATGGGCGGGATGCAGATACGCAGTATTTT.

This clonotype turned up a few times. This chain joins TRBV12-5 and TRBJ2-1, with no clear D. This CDR3 is built from 12 residues. With 2 bases removed from V and 6 bases from J, the gap between germline ends came to 5 bases. Per the germline V gene, CDR1 is LGHNT and CDR2 is FRNRAP. The CDR3 sequence is CASGLTGNEQFF. CDR3 DNA sequence: TGTGCTAGTGGTTTGACGGGCAATGAGCAGTTCTTC.

This clonotype came up a few times. The chain links TRBV5-5 to TRBJ2-1; 12 bases line up with TRBD1. The V gene's germline CDR1 is SGHKS and CDR2 YYEKEE (reference sequence). Germline trimming cut 4 bases from V and 7 bases from J; bases unmatched to any gene: 6. This CDR3 has 15 amino acids. The CDR3 DNA reads TGTGCCAGCAGCGCAGCGGGACAGGGGGCAAATGAGCAGTTCTTC. Residues: CASSAAGQGANEQFF.

This clonotype appeared many times. This sequence joins TRBV27 and TRBJ2-7; D possibly corresponds to TRBD1 (5 bases). The length of the CDR3 is 14 residues. Looked up from germline, CDR1 is MNHEY and CDR2 is SMNVEV (reference sequence). V lost 0 bases to trimming and J lost 5 bases, with 11 bases between them. CDR3 region: CASSLSYGADEQYF. The DNA of the CDR3 is TGTGCCAGCAGTTTATCCTATGGGGCGGACGAGCAGTACTTC.

This clonotype was seen repeatedly, ten times or more. V usage is TRBV11-3 and J usage is TRBJ1-2; D not resolved. In germline, CDR1 is SGHNT, CDR2 YENEEA. The ends were cut back, 2 bases at V and 4 bases at J, with 17 bases in the middle. The CDR3 is made up of 16 amino acids. The CDR3 protein is CASSLPWIQTPYGYTF. For the CDR3, the DNA is TGTGCCAGCAGCTTACCGTGGATCCAGACCCCCTATGGCTACACCTTC. The entire variable domain, with the rest obtained from reference TRBV11-3 and TRBJ1-2, is as follows: EAGVVQSPRYKIIEKKQPVAFWCNPISGHNTLYWYLQNLGQGPELLIRYENEEAVDDSQLPKDRFSAERLKGVDSTLKIQPAELGDSAVYLCASSLPWIQTPYGYTFGSGTRLTVV.

This clonotype came up a few times. The chain couples TRBV12-3 or TRBV12-4 to TRBJ1-1; D is uncertain. This CDR3 has 12 residues. Trimming removed 8 bases from V and 9 bases from J, with 16 bases in between. This chain's CDR3 is CASSFAGTQAFF. Written as DNA, the CDR3 is TGTGCCAGCTCCTTCGCCGGTACGCAAGCTTTCTTT.

The chain combines TRBV10-2 with TRBJ1-1; D remains ambiguous. The CDR3 covers 13 residues. V was cut by 6 bases and J by 1 base, with 9 bases left in between. Germline V lookup: CDR1 WSHSY, CDR2 SAAADI. Here the CDR3 DNA reads TGCGCCAGCAGAACCAGTAAGAACACTGAAGCTTTCTTT. As protein: CASRTSKNTEAFF.

This clonotype was recorded at least ten times. This chain joins TRBV6-6 and TRBJ1-5; no firm D call. CDR3 length: 15 amino acids. Looked up from germline, CDR1 is MNHNY and CDR2 is SVGAGI (reference sequence). The V end lost 4 bases, the J end lost 1 base, and 11 bases lay between the germline ends. CDR3 nucleotides: TGTGCCAGCAGTTTCCCGGCTACCAGCAATCAGCCCCAGCATTTT. Amino acid sequence: CASSFPATSNQPQHF.

The table lists this clonotype with many counts. The V call is TRBV20-1, the J call TRBJ2-6; D tentatively reads TRBD1 or TRBD2 (5 bases each). Germline V gives CDR1 DFQATT, CDR2 SNEGSKA (reference sequence). The CDR3 is 14 amino acids. Trimming left V 3 bases short and J 11 bases short, with 17 bases between. The CDR3 coding sequence is TGCAGTGCTAGGGGACCGGCATTCTTCGACGTCCTGACTTTC. Translation: CSARGPAFFDVLTF.

This clonotype was counted at least ten times. The chain has TRBV7-2 and TRBJ2-3; 7 nucleotides agree with TRBD1. The CDR3 length is 15 residues. Trimming took 3 bases from V and 1 from J; bases not matched to a gene: 4. Germline V lookup: CDR1 SGHTA, CDR2 FQGNSA. The CDR3 sequence: CASSFRDSRTDTQYF. In DNA form, the CDR3 reads TGTGCCAGCAGCTTCCGGGACAGCCGCACAGATACGCAGTATTTT. The full variable domain, rest sourced from reference TRBV7-2 and TRBJ2-3, is GAGVSQSPSNKVTEKGKDVELRCDPISGHTALYWYRQSLGQGLEFLIYFQGNSAPDKSGLPSDRFSAERTGGSVSTLTIQRTQQEDSAVYLCASSFRDSRTDTQYFGPGTRLTVL.

This clonotype has ten or more counts. The chain links TRBV20-1 to TRBJ2-7; 9 bases map to TRBD2. The CDR3 consists of 14 residues. The J segment lost 3 bases and the V segment lost 6 bases, leaving 9 bases of the junction unmatched. Looked up from germline, CDR1 is DFQATT and CDR2 is SNEGSKA (reference sequence). CDR3 in amino acids: CSAPLASGVYEQYF. In DNA form, the CDR3 reads TGCAGTGCCCCTTTGGCTAGCGGGGTCTACGAGCAGTACTTC.

Ten or more counts support this clonotype. V is TRBV28 and J is TRBJ2-1; a weak D match, TRBD1 (6 bases). The CDR3 has 16 residues. CDR1 and CDR2 from the germline V gene are MDHEN and SYDVKM. The ends were cut back, 6 bases at V and 5 bases at J, with 20 bases in the middle. The CDR3 reads CASSEVRGPIDNEQFF. CDR3 coding DNA: TGTGCCAGCAGCGAGGTCAGGGGCCCGATCGACAATGAGCAGTTCTTC.